This T cell receptor beta chain was sequenced for a study of blood T cell repertoires in COVID-19. The assay was immunoSEQ multiplex PCR, and TCRdb's table has in-frame clones only and misses some. In the table there are fewer than 250,000 clones, roughly four fifths of which are singletons. The J segment lost 4 bases and the V segment lost 4 bases, leaving 17 bases of the junction unmatched. Germline values: CDR1 SGHNT, CDR2 YYREEE (reference sequence). The CDR3 loop spans 19 amino acids. J is TRBJ2-2 and V is TRBV5-4, with 9 bases matching TRBD1. The specimen was peripheral blood. The TCR was taken from a woman aged 50 to 60 with acute or convalescent COVID-19. In nucleotides, the CDR3 is TGTGCCAGCAGCCCGTCGAGAGGACAGGGGTTTTGGAGCACCGGGGAGCTGTTTTTT. Its protein product is CASSPSRGQGFWSTGELFF.